These 7 T cell receptor beta chains were sequenced from one sample in a study of T cells after yellow fever vaccination (dated by TCRdb to between 2018 and 2020). The library was produced with 5' RACE. Sequencing relied on an Illumina NovaSeq 6000. In TCRdb, the public reads were trimmed at Q25 with fastp and aligned with MiXCR, with productive beta chains retained. Here each entry gathers all rows of one CDR3 protein and keeps the most common genes and DNA. This sample has some 420,000 distinct CDR3 sequences in its table, and over 15% of those were observed once. Around 17% of the sample is taken by the ten largest. Taken with the paper, the label for treatment or condition translates to: live attenuated yellow fever vaccine strain. The sample consisted of PBMCs, taken before the yellow fever booster vaccination. The receptors come from a man younger than 35 who received the YFV17D yellow fever vaccine.

This clonotype occurred a few times. The chain is built from TRBV5-1 and TRBJ1-1; D is unclear. The CDR3 spans 12 residues. Germline V lookup: CDR1 SGHRS, CDR2 YFSETQ. The V end lost 6 bases, the J end lost 0 bases, and 6 bases lay between the germline ends. CDR3 sequence: CASKEVNTEAFF. The CDR3 coding sequence is TGCGCCAGCAAGGAAGTGAACACTGAAGCTTTCTTT.

The chain has TRBV9 and TRBJ2-1, with 10 nucleotides matching TRBD2. CDR3 length equals 15 residues. Germline CDR1 SGDLS, CDR2 YYNGEE. J gave up 4 bases and V 0 bases, and 1 base lay outside the gene matches. DNA for the CDR3: TGTGCCAGCAGCGTAGGTAGCGGGGGGTACAATGAGCAGTTCTTC. Its translation is CASSVGSGGYNEQFF. The whole variable domain, filled in from reference TRBV9 and TRBJ2-1, reads DSGVTQTPKHLITATGQRVTLRCSPRSGDLSVYWYQQSLDQGLQFLIQYYNGEERAKGNILERFSAQQFPDLHSELNLSSLELGDSALYFCASSVGSGGYNEQFFGPGTRLTVL.

This clonotype has just a few counts. CDR3 loop: CASSLRGADGEAFF. CDR3 sequence (DNA): TGTGCCAGCAGCTTACGGGGAGCAGACGGTGAAGCTTTCTTT. The V gene is TRBV7-2, the J gene TRBJ1-1, with unresolved D. This CDR3 is built from 14 residues. CDR1 is SGHTA, CDR2 FQGNSA, per germline. The V and J ends lost 2 bases and 7 bases respectively, with 14 bases between them.

This clonotype came up a few times. The chain uses TRBV19 and TRBJ1-2; D call uncertain. Trimming left V 2 bases short and J 4 bases short, with 11 bases between. Germline CDR1 is LNHDA and CDR2 is SQIVND (reference sequence). The CDR3 spans 14 residues. The CDR3 loop is CASSIKAEAYGYTF. CDR3 in DNA: TGTGCCAGTAGTATAAAGGCTGAGGCCTATGGCTACACCTTC.

CDR3 coding DNA: TGTGCCAGCAGTTTTAGCGGCAGGGCGGTAACTGAAGCTTTCTTT. Amino acids: CASSFSGRAVTEAFF. This chain joins TRBV27 and TRBJ1-1; TRBD1 might be the D (5 bases). Trimming cost V 3 bases and J 5 bases, with 16 bases left between them. The CDR3 has 15 residues. Germline V gene data show CDR1 as MNHEY and CDR2 as SMNVEV (reference sequence).

This clonotype was picked up a small number of times. V and J are TRBV6-6 and TRBJ2-2; D uncertain. Germline CDR1 MNHNY, CDR2 SVGAGI (reference sequence). The V end lost 2 bases, the J end lost 6 bases, and 16 bases lay between the germline ends. The CDR3 extends over 16 amino acids. CDR3 sequence (DNA): TGTGCCAGCAGTTACGTCAGAAACAGCCCCCCCGGGGAGCTGTTTTTT. It yields the protein CASSYVRNSPPGELFF.

A few counts support this clonotype. This chain uses TRBV7-9 with TRBJ2-1; TRBD1 agrees at 8 bases. CDR1 is SEHNR and CDR2 is FQNEAQ in the germline V gene (reference sequence). Trimming cost V 5 bases and J 4 bases; bases outside gene matches: 10. The CDR3 sequence is 16 residues long. The CDR3 is CASSTTGQGRYNEQFF. The CDR3 bases are TGTGCCAGCAGCACGACCGGACAGGGCCGTTACAATGAGCAGTTCTTC.